The clone carrying this TCR beta chain was picked up one time. The data were taken from a study of cytomegalovirus exposure and HLA in healthy donors. Overall study: It was reported in a later analysis that the approximately 120 validation repertoires used the same platform as the 666 first-cohort repertoires.

Some clones are missing from TCRdb's copy, which holds only in-frame ones; the method was immunoSEQ multiplex PCR. The sample carries more than 300,000 clones, roughly 89% recorded once. V lost 5 bases and J lost 5; bases outside the gene matches: 8. Germline values: CDR1 MNHEY, CDR2 SMNVEV (reference sequence). This CDR3 has 16 residues. The chain recombines TRBV27 with TRBJ2-7; 14 bases map to TRBD2. Sample: PBMCs. The source is a woman aged 18-29 years in good health and CMV-seronegative. CDR3 sequence reads: CASSALGTSGSHEQYF. Here the CDR3 DNA reads TGTGCCAGCAGTGCACTGGGGACTAGCGGGAGCCACGAGCAGTACTTC.